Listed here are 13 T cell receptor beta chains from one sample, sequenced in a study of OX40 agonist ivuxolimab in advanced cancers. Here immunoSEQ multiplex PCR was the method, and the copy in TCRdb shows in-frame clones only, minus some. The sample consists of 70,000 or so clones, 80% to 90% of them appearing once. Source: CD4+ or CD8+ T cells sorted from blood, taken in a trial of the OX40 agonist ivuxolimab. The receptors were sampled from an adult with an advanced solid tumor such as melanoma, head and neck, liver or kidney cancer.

The CDR3 nucleotides read TGTGCCAGCAGCGTAGAGGCAGGGGGGAACTATGGCTACACCTTC. It yields the protein CASSVEAGGNYGYTF. The chain recombines TRBV9 with TRBJ1-2; 7 nucleotides line up with TRBD1. The length of the CDR3 is 15 residues. Losses at the gene ends were 0 bases for V and 2 bases for J; bases not matched to a gene: 4. Germline CDR1 SGDLS, CDR2 YYNGEE.

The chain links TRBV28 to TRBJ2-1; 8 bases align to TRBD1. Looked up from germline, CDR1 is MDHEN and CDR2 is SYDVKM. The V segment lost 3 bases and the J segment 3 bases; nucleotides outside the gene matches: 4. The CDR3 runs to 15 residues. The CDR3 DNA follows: TGTGCCAGCAGTTTGGCAGGGGGCTACTACAATGAGCAGTTCTTC. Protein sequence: CASSLAGGYYNEQFF.

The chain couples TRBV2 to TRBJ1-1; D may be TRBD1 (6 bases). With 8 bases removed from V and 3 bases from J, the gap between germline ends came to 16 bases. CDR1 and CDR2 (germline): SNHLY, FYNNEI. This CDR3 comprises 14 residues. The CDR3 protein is CASHPNREDTEAFF. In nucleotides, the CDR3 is TGTGCCAGCCATCCTAACAGGGAGGACACTGAAGCTTTCTTT.

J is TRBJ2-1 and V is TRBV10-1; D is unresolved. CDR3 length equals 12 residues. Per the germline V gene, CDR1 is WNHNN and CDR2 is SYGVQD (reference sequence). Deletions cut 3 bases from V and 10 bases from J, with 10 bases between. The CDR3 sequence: CASSDSRQEQFF. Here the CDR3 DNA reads TGCGCCAGCAGTGATTCCCGCCAGGAGCAGTTCTTC.

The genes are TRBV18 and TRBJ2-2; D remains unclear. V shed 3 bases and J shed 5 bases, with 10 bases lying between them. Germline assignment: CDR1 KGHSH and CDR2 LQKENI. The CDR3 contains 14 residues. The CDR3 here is CASSPGLETGELFF. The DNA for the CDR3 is TGTGCCAGCTCACCTGGGCTGGAAACCGGGGAGCTGTTTTTT.

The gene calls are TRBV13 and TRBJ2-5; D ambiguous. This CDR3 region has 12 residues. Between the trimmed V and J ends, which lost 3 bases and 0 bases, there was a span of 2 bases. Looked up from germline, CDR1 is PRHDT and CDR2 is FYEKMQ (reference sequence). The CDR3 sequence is CASSLYQETQYF. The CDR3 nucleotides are TGTGCCAGCAGCTTGTACCAAGAGACCCAGTACTTC.

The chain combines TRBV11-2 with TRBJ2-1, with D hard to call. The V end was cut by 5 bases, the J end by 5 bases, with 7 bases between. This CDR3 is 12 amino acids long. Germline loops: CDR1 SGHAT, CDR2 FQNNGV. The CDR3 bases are TGTGCCAGCAGCCAGGTGAACAATGAGCAGTTCTTC. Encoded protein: CASSQVNNEQFF.

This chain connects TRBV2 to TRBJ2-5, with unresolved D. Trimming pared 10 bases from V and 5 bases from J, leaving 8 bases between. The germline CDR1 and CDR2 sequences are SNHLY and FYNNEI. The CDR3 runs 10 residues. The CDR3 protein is CATRRETQYF. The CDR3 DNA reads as TGTGCCACCCGACGGGAGACCCAGTACTTC.

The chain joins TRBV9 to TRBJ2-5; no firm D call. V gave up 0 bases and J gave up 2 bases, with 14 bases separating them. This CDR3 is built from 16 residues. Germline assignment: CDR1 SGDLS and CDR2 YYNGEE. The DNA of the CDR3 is TGTGCCAGCAGCGTAGCGGTCGGGCGTGGGCAAGAGACCCAGTACTTC. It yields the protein CASSVAVGRGQETQYF.

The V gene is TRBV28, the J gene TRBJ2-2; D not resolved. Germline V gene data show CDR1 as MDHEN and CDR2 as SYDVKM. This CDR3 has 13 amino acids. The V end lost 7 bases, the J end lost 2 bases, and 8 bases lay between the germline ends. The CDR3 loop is CASKDGNTGELFF. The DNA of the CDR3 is TGTGCCAGCAAGGACGGAAACACCGGGGAGCTGTTTTTT.

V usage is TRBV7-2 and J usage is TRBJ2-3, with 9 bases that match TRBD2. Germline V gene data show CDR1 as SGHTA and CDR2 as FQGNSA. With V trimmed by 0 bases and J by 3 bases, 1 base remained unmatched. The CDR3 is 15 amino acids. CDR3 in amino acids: CASSLASGRTDTQYF. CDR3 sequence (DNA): TGTGCCAGCAGCTTAGCTAGCGGGAGAACAGATACGCAGTATTTT.

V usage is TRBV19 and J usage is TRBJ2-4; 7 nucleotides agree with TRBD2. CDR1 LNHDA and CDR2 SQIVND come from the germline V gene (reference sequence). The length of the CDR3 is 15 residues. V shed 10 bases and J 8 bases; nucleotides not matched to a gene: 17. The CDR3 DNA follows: TGTGCCACAAGAATTGGGGGAGGGGCACGGGACATTCAGTACTTC. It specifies CATRIGGGARDIQYF. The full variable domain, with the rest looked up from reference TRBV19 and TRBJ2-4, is DGGITQSPKYLFRKEGQNVTLSCEQNLNHDAMYWYRQDPGQGLRLIYYSQIVNDFQKGDIAEGYSVSREKKESFPLTVTSAQKNPTAFYLCATRIGGGARDIQYFGAGTRLSVL.

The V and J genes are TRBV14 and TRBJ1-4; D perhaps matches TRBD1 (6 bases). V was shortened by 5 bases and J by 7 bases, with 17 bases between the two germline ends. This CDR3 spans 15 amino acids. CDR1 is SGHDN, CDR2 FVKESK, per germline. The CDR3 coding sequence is TGTGCCAGCAGCGTTGGCGGGGGCCGAGGTGAAAAACTGTTTTTT. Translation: CASSVGGGRGEKLFF.